This entry features one T cell receptor (beta chain) sequence. The antigen is unknown. The data were taken from a study of PD-1 blockade in mismatch repair-deficient tumors. Turning to the study itself: All were previously treated, progressing patients with around 12 mismatch repair-deficient cancer types. The study, taken as a whole, reports: After pembrolizumab, tumor-resident clones rose rapidly, then generally contracted before radiologic responses.

Mismatch repair deficiency was confirmed in all patients, by PCR or immunohistochemistry. The TCR-sequenced patients were a few responders to pembrolizumab. Here immunoSEQ multiplex PCR was the method, and the copy in TCRdb shows in-frame clones only, minus some. The profile shows roughly 45,000 clones, 77% of them singletons. V trimming: 7 bases; J trimming: 8 bases; junction bases outside the gene matches: 13. The CDR3 sequence is 15 residues long. Germline V gives CDR1 MNHNS, CDR2 SASEGT. Sequencing used PBMCs, obtained before pembrolizumab treatment. This receptor was identified in an adult with mismatch repair-deficient cancer. The gene calls are TRBV6-1 and TRBJ2-1; 8 nucleotides align to TRBD2. The CDR3, as DNA: TGTGCCAGCAAAAGCTTCAGCGGGAGAGGCGATGAGCAGTTCTTC. Encoded protein: CASKSFSGRGDEQFF.